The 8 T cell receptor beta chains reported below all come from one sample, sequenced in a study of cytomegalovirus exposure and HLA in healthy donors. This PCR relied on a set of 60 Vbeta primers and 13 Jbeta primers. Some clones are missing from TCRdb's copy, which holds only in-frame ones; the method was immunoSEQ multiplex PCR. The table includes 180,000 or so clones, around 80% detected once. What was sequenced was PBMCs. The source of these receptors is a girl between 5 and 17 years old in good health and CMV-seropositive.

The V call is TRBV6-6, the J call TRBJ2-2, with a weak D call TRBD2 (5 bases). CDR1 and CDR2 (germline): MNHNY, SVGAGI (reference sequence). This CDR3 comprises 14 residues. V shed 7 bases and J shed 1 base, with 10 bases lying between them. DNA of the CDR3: TGTGCCAGCATCCGAGCGGTGAACACCGGGGAGCTGTTTTTT. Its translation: CASIRAVNTGELFF.

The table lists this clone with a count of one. The CDR3 reads CASSLAGETYNEQFF. As DNA, the CDR3 is TGTGCCAGCAGTTTGGCGGGAGAAACTTACAATGAGCAGTTCTTC. V is TRBV27 and J is TRBJ2-1, with TRBD2 matching 7 bases. The V and J ends lost 3 bases and 4 bases, in that order; junction bases with no gene match: 6. This CDR3 region has 15 residues. CDR1 and CDR2 (germline): MNHEY, SMNVEV (reference sequence).

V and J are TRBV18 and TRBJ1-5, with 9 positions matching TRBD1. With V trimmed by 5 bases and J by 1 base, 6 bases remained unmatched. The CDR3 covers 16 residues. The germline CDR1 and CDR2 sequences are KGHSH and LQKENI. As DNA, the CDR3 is TGTGCCAGCTCATTTGGGACAGGGACCAGCAATCAGCCCCAGCATTTT. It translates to CASSFGTGTSNQPQHF.

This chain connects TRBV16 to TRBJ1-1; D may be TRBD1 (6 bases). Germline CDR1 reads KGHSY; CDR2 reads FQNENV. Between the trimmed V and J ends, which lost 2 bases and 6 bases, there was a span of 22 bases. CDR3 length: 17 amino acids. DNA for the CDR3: TGTGCCAGCAGCCAAAGGGGGTCGGGATTTGCGAGCGCTGAAGCTTTCTTT. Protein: CASSQRGSGFASAEAFF.

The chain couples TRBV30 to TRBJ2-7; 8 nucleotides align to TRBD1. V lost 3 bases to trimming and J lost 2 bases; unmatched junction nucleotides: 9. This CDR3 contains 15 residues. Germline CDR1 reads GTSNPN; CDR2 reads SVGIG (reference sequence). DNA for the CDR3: TGTGCCTGGAGGGGGACAGGCAGTTCGACCTACGAGCAGTACTTC. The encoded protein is CAWRGTGSSTYEQYF.

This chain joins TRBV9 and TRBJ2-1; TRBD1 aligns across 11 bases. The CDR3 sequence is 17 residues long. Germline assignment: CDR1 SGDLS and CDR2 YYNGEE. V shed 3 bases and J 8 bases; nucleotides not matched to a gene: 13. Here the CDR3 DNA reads TGTGCCAGCAGCGCAGATTTCCTCCGGGACAGGGGGGATGAGCAGTTCTTC. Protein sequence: CASSADFLRDRGDEQFF.

CDR3 region: CASSQDLAGGAYEQYF. The CDR3 DNA sequence: TGCGCCAGCAGCCAAGATCTAGCGGGAGGTGCCTACGAGCAGTACTTC. The chain carries TRBV4-1 and TRBJ2-7; TRBD2 matches at 11 bases. The CDR3 is made up of 16 amino acids. Germline assignment: CDR1 MGHRA and CDR2 YSYEKL. With 0 bases clipped from V and 2 bases from J, the junction kept 3 bases outside the gene matches.

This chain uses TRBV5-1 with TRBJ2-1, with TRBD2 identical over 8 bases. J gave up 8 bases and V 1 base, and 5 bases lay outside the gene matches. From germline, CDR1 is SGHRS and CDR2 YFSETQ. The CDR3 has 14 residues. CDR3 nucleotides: TGCGCCAGCAGCTTGCCAGCGGGAGCCCATGAGCAGTTCTTC. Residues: CASSLPAGAHEQFF.